Reported below is one TCR beta chain. Its cognate antigen is unknown. This entry belongs to a study of OX40 agonist ivuxolimab in advanced cancers. Study-wide background: Treatment of patients was with ivuxolimab, an agonistic anti-OX40 (CD134) antibody. Three partial responders included one hepatocellular carcinoma patient and two cutaneous melanoma patients.

Assay used: immunoSEQ multiplex PCR; TCRdb lists only in-frame clones, some missing. The sample gives some 43,000 clones, 75% to 90% of which show up once; less than 35% is in the top ten. V was cut by 3 bases and J by 5 bases, with 10 bases left in between. The CDR3 loop spans 13 amino acids. The germline gives CDR1 KGHSH, CDR2 LQKENI. Findings and limits, study-wide: Which antigen the expanded peripheral T cells recognized is unknown. The average count of expanded clones was higher among CD8+ T cells than among CD4+.

This chain connects TRBV18 to TRBJ2-5; D ambiguous. Source: CD4+ or CD8+ T cells sorted from blood, taken in a trial of the OX40 agonist ivuxolimab. The TCR originated in an adult with an advanced solid tumor such as melanoma, head and neck, liver or kidney cancer. The CDR3 loop is CASSPSPPETQYF. The CDR3 nucleotides are TGTGCCAGCTCACCCTCCCCCCCGGAGACCCAGTACTTC.